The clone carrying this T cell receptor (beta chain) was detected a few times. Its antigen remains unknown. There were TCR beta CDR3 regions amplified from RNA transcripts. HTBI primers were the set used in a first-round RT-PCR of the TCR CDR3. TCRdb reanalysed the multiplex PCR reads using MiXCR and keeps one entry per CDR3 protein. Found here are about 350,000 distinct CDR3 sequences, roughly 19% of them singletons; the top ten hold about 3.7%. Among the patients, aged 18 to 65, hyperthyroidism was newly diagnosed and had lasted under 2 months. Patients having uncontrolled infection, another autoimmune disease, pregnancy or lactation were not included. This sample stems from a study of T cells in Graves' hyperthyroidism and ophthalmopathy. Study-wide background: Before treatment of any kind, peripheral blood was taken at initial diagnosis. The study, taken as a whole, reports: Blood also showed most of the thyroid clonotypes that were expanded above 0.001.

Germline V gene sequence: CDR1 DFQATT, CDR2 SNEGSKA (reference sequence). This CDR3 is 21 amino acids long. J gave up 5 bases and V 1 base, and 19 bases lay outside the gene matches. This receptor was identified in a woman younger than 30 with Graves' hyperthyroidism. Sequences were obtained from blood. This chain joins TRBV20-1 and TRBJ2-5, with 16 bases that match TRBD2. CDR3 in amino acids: CSARAPGGPGLAGGPQETQYF. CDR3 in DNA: TGCAGTGCTAGAGCCCCCGGAGGGCCGGGACTAGCGGGGGGGCCCCAGGAGACCCAGTACTTC.